The TCR beta chain under discussion was sequenced for a study of PD-L1 blockade in urothelial cancer. Looking at the study overall: Blood samples had a median of 141,255 T cells, just under 85,000 unique TCRs, and clonality roughly 0.088.

CDR3 size: 16 residues. V was clipped by 2 bases and J by 4 bases, with 17 bases between them. Germline V gene sequence: CDR1 PRHDT, CDR2 FYEKMQ (reference sequence). This table comes from immunoSEQ multiplex PCR, and its TCRdb copy is limited to in-frame clones, with some not included. This table has 49,000 or so clones, less than 85% appearing once. Time point given: pretreatment peripheral blood. The chain carries TRBV13 and TRBJ1-2; a possible D gene is TRBD1 (6 bases). The sample was PBMCs, taken around atezolizumab (anti-PD-L1) treatment. This TCR was recovered from a man in his sixties or seventies with urothelial cancer. The CDR3 loop is CASSLTPGRGTYGYTF. CDR3 DNA sequence: TGTGCCAGCAGCTTAACCCCCGGCAGGGGTACCTATGGCTACACCTTC.